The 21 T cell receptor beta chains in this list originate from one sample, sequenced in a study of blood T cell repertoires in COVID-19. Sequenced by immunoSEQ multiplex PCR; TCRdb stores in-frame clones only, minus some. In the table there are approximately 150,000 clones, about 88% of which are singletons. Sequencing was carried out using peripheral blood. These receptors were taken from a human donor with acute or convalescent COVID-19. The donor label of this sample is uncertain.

Here the CDR3 DNA reads TGTGCCAGCAGTACCCTACAGGGGATCAATCAGCCCCAGCATTTT. The encoded protein is CASSTLQGINQPQHF. The chain combines TRBV6-6 with TRBJ1-5, with 7 nucleotides matching TRBD1. This CDR3 has 15 amino acids. The germline CDR1 and CDR2 sequences are MNHNY and SVGAGI (reference sequence). With V trimmed by 5 bases and J by 3 bases, 7 bases remained unmatched.

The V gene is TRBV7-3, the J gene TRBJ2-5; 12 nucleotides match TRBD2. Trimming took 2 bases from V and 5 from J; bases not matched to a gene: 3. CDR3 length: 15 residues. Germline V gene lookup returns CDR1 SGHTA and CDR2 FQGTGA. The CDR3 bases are TGTGCCAGCAGCTTATCACTAGCGGGAGGCGAGACCCAGTACTTC. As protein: CASSLSLAGGETQYF. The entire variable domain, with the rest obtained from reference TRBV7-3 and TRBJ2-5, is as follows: GAGVSQTPSNKVTEKGKYVELRCDPISGHTALYWYRQSLGQGPEFLIYFQGTGAADDSGLPNDRFFAVRPEGSVSTLKIQRTERGDSAVYLCASSLSLAGGETQYFGPGTRLLVL.

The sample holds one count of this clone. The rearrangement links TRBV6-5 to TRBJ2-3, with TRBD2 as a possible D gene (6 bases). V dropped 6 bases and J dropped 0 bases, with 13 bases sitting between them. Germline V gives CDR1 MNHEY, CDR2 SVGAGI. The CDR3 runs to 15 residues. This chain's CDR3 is CASRTVGTSTDTQYF. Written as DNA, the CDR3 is TGTGCCAGCAGGACGGTAGGGACTAGCACAGATACGCAGTATTTT.

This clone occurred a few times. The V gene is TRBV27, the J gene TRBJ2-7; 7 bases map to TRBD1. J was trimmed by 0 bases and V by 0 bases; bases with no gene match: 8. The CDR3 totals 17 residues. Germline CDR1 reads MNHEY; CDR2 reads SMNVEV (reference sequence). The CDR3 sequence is CASSLSFSQGSSYEQYF. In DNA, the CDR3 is TGTGCCAGCAGTTTATCGTTCTCACAGGGGAGCTCCTACGAGCAGTACTTC.

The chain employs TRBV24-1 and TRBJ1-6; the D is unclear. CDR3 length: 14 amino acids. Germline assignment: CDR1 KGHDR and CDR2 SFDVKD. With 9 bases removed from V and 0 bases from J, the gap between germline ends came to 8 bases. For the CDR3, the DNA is TGTGCCACCCGCGGGCCCTCCTATAATTCACCCCTCCACTTT. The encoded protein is CATRGPSYNSPLHF.

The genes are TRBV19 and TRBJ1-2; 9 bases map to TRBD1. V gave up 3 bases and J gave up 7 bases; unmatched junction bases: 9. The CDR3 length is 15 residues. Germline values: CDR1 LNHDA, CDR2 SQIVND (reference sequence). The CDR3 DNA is TGTGCCAGTAGTATCGGAGGCGGGACAGGGCTTGGCTACACCTTC. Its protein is CASSIGGGTGLGYTF.

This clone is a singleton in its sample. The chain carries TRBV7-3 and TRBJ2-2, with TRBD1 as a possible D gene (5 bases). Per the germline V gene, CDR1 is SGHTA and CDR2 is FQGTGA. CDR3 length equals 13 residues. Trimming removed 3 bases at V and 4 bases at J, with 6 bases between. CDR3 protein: CASSFGATGELFF. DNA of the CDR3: TGTGCCAGCAGCTTTGGGGCCACCGGGGAGCTGTTTTTT.

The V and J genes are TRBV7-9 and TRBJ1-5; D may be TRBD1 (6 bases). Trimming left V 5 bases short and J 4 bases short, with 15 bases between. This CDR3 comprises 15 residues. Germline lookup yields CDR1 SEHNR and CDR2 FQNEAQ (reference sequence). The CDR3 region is CASSPDGGPNQPQHF. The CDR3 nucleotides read TGTGCCAGCAGCCCAGACGGGGGGCCGAATCAGCCCCAGCATTTT.

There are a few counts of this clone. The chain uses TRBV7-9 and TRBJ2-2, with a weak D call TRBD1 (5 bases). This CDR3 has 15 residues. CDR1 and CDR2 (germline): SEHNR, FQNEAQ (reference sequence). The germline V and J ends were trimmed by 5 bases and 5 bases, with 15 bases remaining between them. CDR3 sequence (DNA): TGTGCCAGCAGCGGAATTTTGGGGCTTACCGGGGAGCTGTTTTTT. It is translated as CASSGILGLTGELFF.

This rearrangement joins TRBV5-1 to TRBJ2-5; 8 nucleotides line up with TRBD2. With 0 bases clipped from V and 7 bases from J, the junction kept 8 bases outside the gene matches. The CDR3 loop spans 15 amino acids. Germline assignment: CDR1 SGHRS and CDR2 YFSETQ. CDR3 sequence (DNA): TGCGCCAGCAGCTTGGGGGAACTAGCGGCCAGGACCCAGTACTTC. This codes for CASSLGELAARTQYF.

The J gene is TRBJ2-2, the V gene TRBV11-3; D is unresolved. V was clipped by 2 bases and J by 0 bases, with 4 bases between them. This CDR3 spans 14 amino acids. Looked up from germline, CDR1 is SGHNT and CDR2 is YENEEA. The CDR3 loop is CASSLSSNTGELFF. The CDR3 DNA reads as TGTGCCAGCAGCTTATCTTCGAACACCGGGGAGCTGTTTTTT.

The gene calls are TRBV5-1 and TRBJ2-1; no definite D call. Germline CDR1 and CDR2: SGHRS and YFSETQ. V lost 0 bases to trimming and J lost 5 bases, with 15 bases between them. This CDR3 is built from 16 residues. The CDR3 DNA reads TGCGCCAGCAGCTTGGATGCAACTATTAACAACAATGAGCAGTTCTTC. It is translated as CASSLDATINNNEQFF.

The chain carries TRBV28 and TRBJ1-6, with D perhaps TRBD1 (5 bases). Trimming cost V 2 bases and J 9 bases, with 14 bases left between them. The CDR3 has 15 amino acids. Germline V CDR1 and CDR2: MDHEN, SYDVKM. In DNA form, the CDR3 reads TGTGCCAGCAGTTTAAGTATCGGGGGAGGTTCACCCCTCCACTTT. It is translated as CASSLSIGGGSPLHF.

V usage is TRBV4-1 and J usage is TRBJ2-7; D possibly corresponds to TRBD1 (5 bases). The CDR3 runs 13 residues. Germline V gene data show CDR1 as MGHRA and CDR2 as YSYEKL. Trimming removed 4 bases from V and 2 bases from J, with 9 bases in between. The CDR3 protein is CASSPTEAYEQYF. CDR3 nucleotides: TGCGCCAGCAGCCCGACAGAGGCCTACGAGCAGTACTTC.

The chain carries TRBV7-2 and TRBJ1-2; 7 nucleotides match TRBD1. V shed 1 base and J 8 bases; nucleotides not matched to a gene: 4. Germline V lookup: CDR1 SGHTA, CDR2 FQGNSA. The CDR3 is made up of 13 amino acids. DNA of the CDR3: TGTGCCAGCAGCTTAGACAGGGGCGGAGGCTACACCTTC. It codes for CASSLDRGGGYTF.

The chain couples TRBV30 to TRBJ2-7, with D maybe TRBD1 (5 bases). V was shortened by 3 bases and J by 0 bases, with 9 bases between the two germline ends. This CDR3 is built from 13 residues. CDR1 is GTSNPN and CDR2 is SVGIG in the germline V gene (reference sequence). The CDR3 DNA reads TGTGCCTGGAGGCGGACACCCTCCTACGAGCAGTACTTC. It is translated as CAWRRTPSYEQYF.

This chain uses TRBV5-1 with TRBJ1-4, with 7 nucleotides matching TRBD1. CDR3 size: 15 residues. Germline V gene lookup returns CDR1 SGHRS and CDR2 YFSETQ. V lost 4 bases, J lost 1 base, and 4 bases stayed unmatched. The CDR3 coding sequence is TGCGCCAGCAGCCTGTACAGGGGAACTAATGAAAAACTGTTTTTT. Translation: CASSLYRGTNEKLFF. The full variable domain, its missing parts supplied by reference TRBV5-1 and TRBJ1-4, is KAGVTQTPRYLIKTRGQQVTLSCSPISGHRSVSWYQQTPGQGLQFLFEYFSETQRNKGNFPGRFSGRQFSNSRSEMNVSTLELGDSALYLCASSLYRGTNEKLFFGSGTQLSVL.

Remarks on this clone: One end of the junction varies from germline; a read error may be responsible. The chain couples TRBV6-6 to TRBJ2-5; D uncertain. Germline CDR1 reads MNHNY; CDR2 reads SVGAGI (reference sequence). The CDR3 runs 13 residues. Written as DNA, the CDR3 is TGTGCCAGCAGCTACTATAGAGCAGAGACCCAGTACTTC. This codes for CASSYYRAETQYF.

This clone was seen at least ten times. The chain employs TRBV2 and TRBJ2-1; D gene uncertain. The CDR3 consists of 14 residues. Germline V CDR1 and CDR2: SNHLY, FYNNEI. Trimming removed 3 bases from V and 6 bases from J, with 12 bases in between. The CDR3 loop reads CASSDYDWVNEQFF. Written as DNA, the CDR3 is TGTGCCAGCAGTGATTACGACTGGGTCAATGAGCAGTTCTTC.

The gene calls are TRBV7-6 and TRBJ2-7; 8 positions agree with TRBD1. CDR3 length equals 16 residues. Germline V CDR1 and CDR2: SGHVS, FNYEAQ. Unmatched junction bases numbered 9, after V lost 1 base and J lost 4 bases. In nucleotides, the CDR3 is TGTGCCAGCAGCTTAGGGATTGGACAGGGAGGATACGAGCAGTACGTC. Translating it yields CASSLGIGQGGYEQYV.

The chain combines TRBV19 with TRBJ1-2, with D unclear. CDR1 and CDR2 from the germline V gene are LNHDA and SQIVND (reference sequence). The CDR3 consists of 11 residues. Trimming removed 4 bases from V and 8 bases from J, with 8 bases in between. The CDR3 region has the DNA TGTGCCAGTAGTAGACAACTCGGCTACACCTTC. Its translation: CASSRQLGYTF.